Described below is a single TCR beta chain sequence and its context. Its antigen target is currently unknown. Per-base qualities were not stored, and no clone one base away is much larger. This specimen comes from a study of T cell repertoires in ileal Crohn's disease (dated by TCRdb to between 2017 and 2020). Regarding the study in general: The median duration of disease was about 7.3 years, and at the time of surgery about 35% of patients were active smokers. A Rutgeerts score higher than i0 was the definition used for endoscopic postoperative recurrence. About half of the patients received postoperative therapy: about eleven received thiopurines and 15 to 20 received anti-TNF agents. A total of some 170 mucosal samples from roughly 60 patients were sequenced, collected from several sites on the surgical specimen as well as at postoperative endoscopy. All patients had surgery for a complication: stricturing disease in approximately 60% and penetrating disease in roughly 40%. The study was conducted in parallel with a multicentre cohort built to find predictors of early endoscopic recurrence after ileocolonic resection. TCR repertoire analysis was done in 50 to 70 Crohn's disease patients from a prospective multicentre cohort. Points the paper makes about the study in general: Mucosal CD4 and CD8 T cells were sorted and sequenced only in a subgroup of patients, the size of which was not stated. Compared with non-smokers, patients who were active smokers at surgery showed a significantly higher proportion of clonal expansions (25.9% vs 17.9%, p=0.02). Endoscopic recurrence was found to be associated with higher high-frequency clone percentages at surgery, and recurrence was observed in all patients with clonality above 26.8% (18/57). Sorted CD8 T cells carried more high-frequency clones than CD4 T cells, suggesting mucosal expansions were mainly CD8.

Via the germline V gene, CDR1 is KGHSH and CDR2 LQKENI. V ends up 1 base short and J 5 bases short, with an unmatched junction base count of 10. There are 16 amino acids in the CDR3, from cysteine to phenylalanine inclusive. The sequence is cut down to CDR3 DNA, 48 bases in frame from base 1. Around 0.45 micrograms of biopsy DNA per sample were submitted for commercial TCRB immunosequencing. A two-step, amplification bias-controlled multiplex PCR was used by Adaptive Biotechnology to amplify CDR3 regions from genomic DNA. Primers for every V and J gene segment were used in the first PCR, and barcodes and Illumina adapters were added in the second PCR. CDR3 libraries were sequenced using an Illumina instrument. In the paper's pipeline: The analysis drew on both the pipelines supplied by the vendor and custom analysis of the raw data in R/Bioconductor running R version 3.3.0. Clonality, ranging from 0 to 1, was calculated as the inverse of the normalised Shannon entropy of all productive clones. High-frequency clones were defined as the share of the repertoire occupied by the top 100 clones, with only clones passing a 95% confidence test being retained. Overlap between samples was measured with the Morisita-Horn index, while repertoire diversity was measured with the Simpson index. TCRdb mirrors the immuneACCESS table, restricted to in-frame sequences. Some clones are absent from its copies; in checked studies, under half trace to an unresolved V gene, and the reason for the others is unknown. V and J calls and clone size are copied from that table; D and trimming were computed from the DNA. Present in this sample are more than 6,500 clones, approximately 79% of which were seen just once. Approximately 3% of the sample is held by the ten biggest clonotypes.

Eligible patients were adults with ileal or ileocolonic Crohn's disease who had an indication for ileocolonic resection. Whole ileal mucosal biopsies were stored frozen at -80°C before DNA extraction. Genomic DNA was extracted from frozen whole biopsies with a TRizol-based method and quantified on a NanoDrop 2000 spectrophotometer. The rearranged chain carries TRBV18 and TRBJ1-1, and TRBD1 matches 7 of the central bases. The clonotype originates from an adult with Crohn's disease. Sequencing used ileal tissue. The CDR3 amino acid sequence is: CASSPQTGRRGTEAFF. Here is the DNA: TGTGCCAGCTCACCACAGACAGGGCGAAGGGGGACTGAAGCTTTCTTT.